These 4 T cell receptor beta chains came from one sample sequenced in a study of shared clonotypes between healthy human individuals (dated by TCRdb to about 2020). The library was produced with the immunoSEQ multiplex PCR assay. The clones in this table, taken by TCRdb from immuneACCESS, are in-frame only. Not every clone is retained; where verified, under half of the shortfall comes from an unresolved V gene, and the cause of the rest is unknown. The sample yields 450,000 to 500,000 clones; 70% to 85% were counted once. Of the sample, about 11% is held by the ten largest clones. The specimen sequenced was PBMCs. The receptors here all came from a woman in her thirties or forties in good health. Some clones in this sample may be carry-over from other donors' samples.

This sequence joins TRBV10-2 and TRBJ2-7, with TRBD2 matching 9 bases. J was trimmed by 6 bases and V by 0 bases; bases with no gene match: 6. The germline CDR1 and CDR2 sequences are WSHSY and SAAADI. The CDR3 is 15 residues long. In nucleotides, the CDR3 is TGCGCCAGCAGTGAGTCGGGCGGGAGGGGAGGCGAGCAGTACTTC. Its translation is CASSESGGRGGEQYF.

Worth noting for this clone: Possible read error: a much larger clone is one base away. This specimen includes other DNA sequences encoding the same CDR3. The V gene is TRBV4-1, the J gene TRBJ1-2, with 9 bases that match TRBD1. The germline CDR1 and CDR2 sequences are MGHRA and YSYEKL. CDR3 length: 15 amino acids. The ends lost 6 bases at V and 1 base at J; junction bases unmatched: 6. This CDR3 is CASSLRTGDNYGYTF. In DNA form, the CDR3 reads TGCGCCAGCAGTCTCCGGACAGGGGATAACTATGGCTACACCTTC.

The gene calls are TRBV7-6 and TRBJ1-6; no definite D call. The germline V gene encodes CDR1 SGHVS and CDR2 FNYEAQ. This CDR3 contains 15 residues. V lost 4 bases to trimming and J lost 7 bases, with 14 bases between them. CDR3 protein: CASSSTAQRNSPLHF. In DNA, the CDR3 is TGTGCCAGCAGCTCGACGGCCCAAAGGAATTCACCCCTCCACTTT. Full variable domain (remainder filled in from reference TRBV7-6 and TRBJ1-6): GAGVSQSPRYKVTKRGQDVALRCDPISGHVSLYWYRQALGQGPEFLTYFNYEAQQDKSGLPNDRFSAERPEGSISTLTIQRTEQRDSAMYRCASSSTAQRNSPLHFGNGTRLTVT.

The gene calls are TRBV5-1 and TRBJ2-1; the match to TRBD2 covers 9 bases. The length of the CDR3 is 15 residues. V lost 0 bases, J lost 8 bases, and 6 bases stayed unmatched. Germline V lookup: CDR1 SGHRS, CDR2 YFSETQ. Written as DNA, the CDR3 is TGCGCCAGCAGCTTGGGGGTTAGCGGGAGCCATGAGCAGTTCTTC. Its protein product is CASSLGVSGSHEQFF.